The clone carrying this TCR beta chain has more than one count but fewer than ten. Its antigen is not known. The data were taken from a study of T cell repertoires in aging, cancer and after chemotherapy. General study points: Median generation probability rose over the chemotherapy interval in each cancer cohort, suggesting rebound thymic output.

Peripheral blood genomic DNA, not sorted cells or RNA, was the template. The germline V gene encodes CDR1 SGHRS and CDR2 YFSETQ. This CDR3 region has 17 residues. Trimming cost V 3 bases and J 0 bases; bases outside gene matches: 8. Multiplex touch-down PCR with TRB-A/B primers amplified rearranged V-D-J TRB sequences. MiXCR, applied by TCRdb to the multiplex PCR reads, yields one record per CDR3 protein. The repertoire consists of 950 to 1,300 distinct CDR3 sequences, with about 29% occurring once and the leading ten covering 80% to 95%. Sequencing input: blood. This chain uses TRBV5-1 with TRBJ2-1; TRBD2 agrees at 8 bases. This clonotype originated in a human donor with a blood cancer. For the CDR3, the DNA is TGCGCCAGCAGCTCACGACTAGCGTTGAGCTCCTACAATGAGCAGTTCTTC. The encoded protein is CASSSRLALSSYNEQFF.